The source of this T cell receptor beta chain is a study of blood T cell repertoires in COVID-19. Study-wide background: Sites across the United States, Italy and Spain contributed samples from acute and convalescent COVID-19. T cells, B-cell-depleted T cells, or PBMCs provided the cDNA or gDNA that served as material.

This clone appeared a single time. Cohorts were based on clinical histories the participants reported. Within the 2 weeks before study entry, each person in the exposed group met a COVID-19 case. Trimming cost V 6 bases and J 1 base; bases outside gene matches: 9. The CDR3 spans 15 residues. Germline CDR1 LGHDT, CDR2 YNNKEL (reference sequence). Profiled with immunoSEQ multiplex PCR; TCRdb holds only in-frame clones, not every one. The sample contains 250,000 to 300,000 clones, approximately 78% of which appear only once. The V and J genes are TRBV3-1 (or the pseudogene TRBV3-2) and TRBJ2-7; 7 bases fit TRBD2. This TCR was recovered from a man between 35 and 55 years old who had been exposed to COVID-19. Source material: PBMCs or T cells enriched from blood (not recorded which). In DNA form, the CDR3 reads TGTGCCAGCAGGCGAGGGGCTAGCGGTTCCTACGAGCAGTACTTC. Translating it yields CASRRGASGSYEQYF.